This section outlines one T cell receptor beta chain sequence together with its context. Its antigen is undetermined. The data originate from a study of cytomegalovirus exposure and HLA in healthy donors. Study-wide results and caveats: It was reported in a later analysis that an Asian-associated ancestry cluster showed fewer N-insertions than the roughly 670-donor mean. A later analysis linked a missense DCLRE1C variant to TCR beta V- and J-gene trimming.

60 Vbeta and 13 Jbeta primers were used in PCR. Here immunoSEQ multiplex PCR was the method, and the copy in TCRdb shows in-frame clones only, minus some. Of about 160,000 clones in the sample, just under 80% were seen once. Germline V gene data show CDR1 as SNHLY and CDR2 as FYNNEI. This CDR3 has 13 residues. V was cut by 6 bases and J by 6 bases, with 14 bases left in between. The sequence derives from a man younger than 35 in good health and CMV-seropositive. The sequenced material came from PBMCs. The chain is built from TRBV2 and TRBJ1-2; D perhaps matches TRBD1 (5 bases). The CDR3 DNA sequence: TGTGCCAGCAGGGACCGGGGGAGCGATGGCTACACCTTC. The encoded protein is CASRDRGSDGYTF.